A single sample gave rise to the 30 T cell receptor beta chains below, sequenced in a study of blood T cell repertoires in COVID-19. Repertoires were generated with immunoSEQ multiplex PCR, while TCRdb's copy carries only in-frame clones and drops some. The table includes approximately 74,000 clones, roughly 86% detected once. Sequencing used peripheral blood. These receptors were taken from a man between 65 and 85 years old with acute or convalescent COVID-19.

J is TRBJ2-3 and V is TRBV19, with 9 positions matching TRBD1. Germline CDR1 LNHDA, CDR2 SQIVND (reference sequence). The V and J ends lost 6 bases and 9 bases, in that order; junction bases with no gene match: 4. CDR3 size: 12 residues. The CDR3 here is CASSDRGITQYF. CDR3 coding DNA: TGTGCCAGTAGCGACAGGGGGATAACGCAGTATTTT.

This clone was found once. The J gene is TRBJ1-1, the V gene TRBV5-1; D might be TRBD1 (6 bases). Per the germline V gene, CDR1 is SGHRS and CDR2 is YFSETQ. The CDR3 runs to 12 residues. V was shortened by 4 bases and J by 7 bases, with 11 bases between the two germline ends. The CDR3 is CASSGGGFEAFF. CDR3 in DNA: TGCGCCAGCAGCGGCGGGGGCTTTGAAGCTTTCTTT.

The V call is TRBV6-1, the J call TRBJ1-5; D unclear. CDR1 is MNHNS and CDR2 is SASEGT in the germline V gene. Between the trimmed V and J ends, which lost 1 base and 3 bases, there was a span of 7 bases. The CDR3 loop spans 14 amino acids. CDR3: CASSEGQINQPQHF. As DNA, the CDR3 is TGTGCCAGCAGTGAAGGCCAGATCAATCAGCCCCAGCATTTT.

This CDR3 is CASNSAGGTYNEQFF. The CDR3 DNA is TGTGCCAGTAATTCGGCAGGGGGTACATACAATGAGCAGTTCTTC. This rearrangement joins TRBV19 to TRBJ2-1, with 7 bases that match TRBD1. V lost 7 bases to trimming and J lost 4 bases; unmatched junction nucleotides: 10. Per germline, CDR1 LNHDA and CDR2 SQIVND (reference sequence). The CDR3 contains 15 residues.

The CDR3 sequence: CASRPRDYGYTF. CDR3 nucleotide sequence: TGTGCCAGCAGACCCAGGGACTATGGCTACACCTTC. The V and J genes are TRBV6-5 and TRBJ1-2; possible D gene TRBD1, 5 bases. The germline V gene has CDR1 MNHEY and CDR2 SVGAGI. The CDR3 contains 12 residues. Trimming removed 6 bases from V and 3 bases from J, with 8 bases in between.

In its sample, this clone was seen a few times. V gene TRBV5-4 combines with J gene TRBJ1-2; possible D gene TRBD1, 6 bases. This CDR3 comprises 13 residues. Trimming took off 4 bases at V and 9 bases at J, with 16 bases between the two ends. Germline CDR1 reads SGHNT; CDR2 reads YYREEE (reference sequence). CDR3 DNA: TGTGCCAGCAGCCCGGACAGCGATCGTAGCTACACCTTC. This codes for CASSPDSDRSYTF. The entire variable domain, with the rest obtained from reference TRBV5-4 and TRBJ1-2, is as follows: ETGVTQSPTHLIKTRGQQVTLRCSSQSGHNTVSWYQQALGQGPQFIFQYYREEENGRGNFPPRFSGLQFPNYSSELNVNALELDDSALYLCASSPDSDRSYTFGSGTRLTVV.

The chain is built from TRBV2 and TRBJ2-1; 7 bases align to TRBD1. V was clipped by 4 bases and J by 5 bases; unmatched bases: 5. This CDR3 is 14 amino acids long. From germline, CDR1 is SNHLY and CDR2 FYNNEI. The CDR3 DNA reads TGTGCCAGCAGTGGCCAGGGGGTAGACAATGAGCAGTTCTTC. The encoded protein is CASSGQGVDNEQFF.

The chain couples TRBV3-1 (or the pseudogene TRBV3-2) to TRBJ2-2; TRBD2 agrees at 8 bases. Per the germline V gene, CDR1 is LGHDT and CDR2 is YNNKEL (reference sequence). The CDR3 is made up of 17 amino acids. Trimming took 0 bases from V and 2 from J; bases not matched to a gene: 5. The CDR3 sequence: CASSQERLAGNTGELFF. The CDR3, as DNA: TGTGCCAGCAGCCAAGAGCGGCTAGCGGGCAACACCGGGGAGCTGTTTTTT.

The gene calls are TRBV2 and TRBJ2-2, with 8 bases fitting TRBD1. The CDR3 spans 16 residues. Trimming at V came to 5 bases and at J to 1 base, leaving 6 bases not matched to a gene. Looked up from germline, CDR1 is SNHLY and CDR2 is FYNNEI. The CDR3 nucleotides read TGTGCCAGCAGTCGACAGGGGCTCTGGAACACCGGGGAGCTGTTTTTT. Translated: CASSRQGLWNTGELFF. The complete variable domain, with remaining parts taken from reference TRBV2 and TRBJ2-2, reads EPEVTQTPSHQVTQMGQEVILRCVPISNHLYFYWYRQILGQKVEFLVSFYNNEISEKSEIFDDQFSVERPDGSNFTLKIRSTKLEDSAMYFCASSRQGLWNTGELFFGEGSRLTVL.

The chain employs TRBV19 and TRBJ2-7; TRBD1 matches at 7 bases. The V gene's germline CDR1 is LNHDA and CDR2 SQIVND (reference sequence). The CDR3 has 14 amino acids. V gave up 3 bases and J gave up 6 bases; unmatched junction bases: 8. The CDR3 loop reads CASSIGTVSSEQYF. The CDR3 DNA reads TGTGCCAGTAGTATCGGGACAGTCTCATCCGAGCAGTACTTC.

The CDR3, as DNA: TGCGCCAGCAGCCCCGGGACAGGGCGAGGGAGAGGCTACACCTTC. Encoded protein: CASSPGTGRGRGYTF. The V gene is TRBV5-1, the J gene TRBJ1-2; 9 nucleotides agree with TRBD1. V lost 4 bases, J lost 8 bases, and 12 bases stayed unmatched. This CDR3 region has 15 residues. Germline lookup yields CDR1 SGHRS and CDR2 YFSETQ.

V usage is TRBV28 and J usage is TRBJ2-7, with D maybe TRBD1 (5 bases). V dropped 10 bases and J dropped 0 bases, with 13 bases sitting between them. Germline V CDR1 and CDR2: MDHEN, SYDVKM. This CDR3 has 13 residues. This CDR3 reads CATKGFPSYEQYF. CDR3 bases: TGTGCCACAAAGGGGTTTCCCTCCTACGAGCAGTACTTC.

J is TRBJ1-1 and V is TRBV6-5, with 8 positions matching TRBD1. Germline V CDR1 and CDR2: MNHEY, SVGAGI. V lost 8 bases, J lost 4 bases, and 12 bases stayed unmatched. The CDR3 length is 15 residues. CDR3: CASCQGAPSRTEAFF. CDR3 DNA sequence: TGTGCCAGCTGTCAGGGGGCCCCTTCTCGCACTGAAGCTTTCTTT.

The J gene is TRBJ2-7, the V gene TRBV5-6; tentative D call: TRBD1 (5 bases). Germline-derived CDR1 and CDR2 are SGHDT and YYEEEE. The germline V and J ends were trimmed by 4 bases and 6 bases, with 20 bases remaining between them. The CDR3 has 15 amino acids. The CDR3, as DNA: TGTGCCAGCAGCCCACTGGGGCAGGGTGACGGCGAGCAGTACTTC. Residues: CASSPLGQGDGEQYF.

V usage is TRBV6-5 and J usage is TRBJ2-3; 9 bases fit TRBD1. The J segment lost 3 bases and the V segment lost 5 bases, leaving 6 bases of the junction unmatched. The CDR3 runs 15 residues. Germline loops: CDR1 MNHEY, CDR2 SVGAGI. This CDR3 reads CASSRTGERTDTQYF. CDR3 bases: TGTGCCAGCAGTCGGACAGGGGAACGGACAGATACGCAGTATTTT.

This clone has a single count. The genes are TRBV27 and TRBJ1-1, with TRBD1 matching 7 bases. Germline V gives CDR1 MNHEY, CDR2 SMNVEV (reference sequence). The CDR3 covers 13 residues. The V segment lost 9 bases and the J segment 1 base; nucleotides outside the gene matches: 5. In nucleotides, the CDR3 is TGTGCCAGTTCGACAGGGACGAACACTGAAGCTTTCTTT. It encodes CASSTGTNTEAFF.

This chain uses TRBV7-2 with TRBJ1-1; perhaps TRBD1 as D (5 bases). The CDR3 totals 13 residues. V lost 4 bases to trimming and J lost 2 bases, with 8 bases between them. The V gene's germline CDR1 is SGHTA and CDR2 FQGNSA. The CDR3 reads CASSSGHNTEAFF. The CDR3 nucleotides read TGTGCCAGCAGCTCCGGACACAACACTGAAGCTTTCTTT. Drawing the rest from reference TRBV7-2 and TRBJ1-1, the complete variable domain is GAGVSQSPSNKVTEKGKDVELRCDPISGHTALYWYRQSLGQGLEFLIYFQGNSAPDKSGLPSDRFSAERTGGSVSTLTIQRTQQEDSAVYLCASSSGHNTEAFFGQGTRLTVV.

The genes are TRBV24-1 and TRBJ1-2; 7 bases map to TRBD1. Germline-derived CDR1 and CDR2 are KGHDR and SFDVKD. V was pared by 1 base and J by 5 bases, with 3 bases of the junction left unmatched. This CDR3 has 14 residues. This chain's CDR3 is CATSDLDRDYGYTF. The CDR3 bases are TGTGCCACCAGTGATTTAGACAGGGATTATGGCTACACCTTC.

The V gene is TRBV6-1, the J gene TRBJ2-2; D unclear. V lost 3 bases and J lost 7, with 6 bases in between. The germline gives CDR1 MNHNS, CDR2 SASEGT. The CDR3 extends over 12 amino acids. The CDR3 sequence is CASSDGVGELFF. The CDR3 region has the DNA TGTGCCAGCAGTGACGGTGTCGGGGAGCTGTTTTTT.

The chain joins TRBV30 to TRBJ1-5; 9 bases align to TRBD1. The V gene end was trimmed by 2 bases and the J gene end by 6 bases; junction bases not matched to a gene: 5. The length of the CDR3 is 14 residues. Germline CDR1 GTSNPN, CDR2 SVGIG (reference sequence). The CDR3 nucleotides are TGTGCCTGGAGTAAACAGGGGGCTTTTCAGCCCCAGCATTTT. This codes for CAWSKQGAFQPQHF.

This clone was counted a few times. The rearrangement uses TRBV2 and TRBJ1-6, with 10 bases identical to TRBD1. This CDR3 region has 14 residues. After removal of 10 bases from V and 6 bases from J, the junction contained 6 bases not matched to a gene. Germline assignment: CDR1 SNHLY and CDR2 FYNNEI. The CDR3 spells CAIEGQGFNSPLHF. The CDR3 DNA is TGTGCCATTGAGGGACAGGGGTTTAATTCACCCCTCCACTTT.

CDR3 sequence: CASTAGLAGPISGANVLTF. CDR3 sequence (DNA): TGTGCCAGCACCGCAGGACTAGCGGGACCAATCTCTGGGGCCAACGTCCTGACTTTC. V and J are TRBV27 and TRBJ2-6; 12 bases fit TRBD2. Germline loops: CDR1 MNHEY, CDR2 SMNVEV (reference sequence). The CDR3 runs 19 residues. J lost 0 bases, V lost 7 bases, and 10 bases had no gene match.

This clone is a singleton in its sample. Here the CDR3 reads CASIQGAPTYEQYF. DNA for the CDR3: TGTGCCAGCATTCAGGGGGCCCCTACCTACGAGCAGTACTTC. V and J are TRBV28 and TRBJ2-7, with 8 bases matching TRBD1. V lost 7 bases, J lost 2 bases, and 7 bases stayed unmatched. The CDR3 sequence is 14 residues long. CDR1 is MDHEN, CDR2 SYDVKM, per germline.

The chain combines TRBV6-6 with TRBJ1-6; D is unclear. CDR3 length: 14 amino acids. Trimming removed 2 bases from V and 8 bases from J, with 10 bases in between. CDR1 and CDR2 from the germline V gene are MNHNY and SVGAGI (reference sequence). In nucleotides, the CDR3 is TGTGCCAGCAGTTACCCCGGTCCTGATTCACCCCTCCACTTT. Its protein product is CASSYPGPDSPLHF.

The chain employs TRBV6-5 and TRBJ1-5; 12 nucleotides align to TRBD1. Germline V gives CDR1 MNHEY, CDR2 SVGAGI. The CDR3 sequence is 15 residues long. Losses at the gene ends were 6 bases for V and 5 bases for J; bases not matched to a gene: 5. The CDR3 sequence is CASRRDRGRDQPQHF. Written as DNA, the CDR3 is TGTGCCAGCAGGCGGGACAGGGGGCGCGATCAGCCCCAGCATTTT.

The CDR3 region has the DNA TGTGCCACCAGCAGAGGTGGGGCCTACTATGGCTACACCTTC. It yields the protein CATSRGGAYYGYTF. The chain employs TRBV15 and TRBJ1-2, with D perhaps TRBD1 (5 bases). V was pared by 1 base and J by 3 bases, with 9 bases between. CDR1 is LNHNV and CDR2 is YYDKDF in the germline V gene (reference sequence). The CDR3 covers 14 residues.

CDR3 sequence (DNA): TGTGCCAGCAGCTTACTCGGTCGCACAGATACGCAGTATTTT. Its translation is CASSLLGRTDTQYF. The chain employs TRBV7-3 and TRBJ2-3; D gene uncertain. This CDR3 comprises 14 residues. V dropped 2 bases and J dropped 1 base, with 7 bases sitting between them. Germline V gene lookup returns CDR1 SGHTA and CDR2 FQGTGA. The variable domain in full, completed from reference TRBV7-3 and TRBJ2-3, reads GAGVSQTPSNKVTEKGKYVELRCDPISGHTALYWYRQSLGQGPEFLIYFQGTGAADDSGLPNDRFFAVRPEGSVSTLKIQRTERGDSAVYLCASSLLGRTDTQYFGPGTRLTVL.

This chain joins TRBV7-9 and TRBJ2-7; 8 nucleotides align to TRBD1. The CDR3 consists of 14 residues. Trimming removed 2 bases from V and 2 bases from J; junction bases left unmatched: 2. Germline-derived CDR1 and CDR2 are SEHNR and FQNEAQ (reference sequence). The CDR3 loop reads CASSLQGAPYEQYF. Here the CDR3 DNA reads TGTGCCAGCAGCTTACAGGGGGCCCCCTACGAGCAGTACTTC.

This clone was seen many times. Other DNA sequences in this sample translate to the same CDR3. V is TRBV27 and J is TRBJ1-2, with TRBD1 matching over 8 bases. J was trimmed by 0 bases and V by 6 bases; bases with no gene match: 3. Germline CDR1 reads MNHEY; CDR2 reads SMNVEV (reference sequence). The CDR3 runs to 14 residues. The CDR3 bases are TGTGCCAGCAGAACACAGGGGGCTAACTATGGCTACACCTTC. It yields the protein CASRTQGANYGYTF.

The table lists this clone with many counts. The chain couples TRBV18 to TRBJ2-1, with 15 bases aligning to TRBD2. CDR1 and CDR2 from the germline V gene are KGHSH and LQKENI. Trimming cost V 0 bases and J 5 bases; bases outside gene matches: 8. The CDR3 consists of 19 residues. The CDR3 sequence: CASSPPWTSGRASHNEQFF. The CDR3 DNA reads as TGTGCCAGCTCACCACCTTGGACTAGCGGGAGGGCCTCTCACAATGAGCAGTTCTTC. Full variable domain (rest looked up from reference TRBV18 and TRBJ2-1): NAGVMQNPRHLVRRRGQEARLRCSPMKGHSHVYWYRQLPEEGLKFMVYLQKENIIDESGMPKERFSAEFPKEGPSILRIQQVVRGDSAAYFCASSPPWTSGRASHNEQFFGPGTRLTVL.